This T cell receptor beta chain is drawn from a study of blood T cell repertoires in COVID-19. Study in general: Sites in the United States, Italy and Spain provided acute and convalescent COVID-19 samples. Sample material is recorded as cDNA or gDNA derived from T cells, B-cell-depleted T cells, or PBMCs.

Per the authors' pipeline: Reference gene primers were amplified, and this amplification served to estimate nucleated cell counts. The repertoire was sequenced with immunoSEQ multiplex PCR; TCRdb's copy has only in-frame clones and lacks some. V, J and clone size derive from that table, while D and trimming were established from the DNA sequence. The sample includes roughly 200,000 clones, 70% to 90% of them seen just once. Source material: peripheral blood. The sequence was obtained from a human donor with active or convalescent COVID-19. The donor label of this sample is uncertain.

CDR3 loop: CASSQGLMTSGRETQYF. CDR3 bases: TGTGCCAGCAGCCAAGGACTAATGACTAGCGGGAGAGAGACCCAGTACTTC. The J gene is TRBJ2-5, the V gene TRBV3-1 (or the pseudogene TRBV3-2); 12 bases line up with TRBD2. V was pared by 1 base and J by 4 bases, with 7 bases of the junction left unmatched. Per germline, CDR1 LGHDT and CDR2 YNNKEL (reference sequence). The CDR3 has 17 residues.